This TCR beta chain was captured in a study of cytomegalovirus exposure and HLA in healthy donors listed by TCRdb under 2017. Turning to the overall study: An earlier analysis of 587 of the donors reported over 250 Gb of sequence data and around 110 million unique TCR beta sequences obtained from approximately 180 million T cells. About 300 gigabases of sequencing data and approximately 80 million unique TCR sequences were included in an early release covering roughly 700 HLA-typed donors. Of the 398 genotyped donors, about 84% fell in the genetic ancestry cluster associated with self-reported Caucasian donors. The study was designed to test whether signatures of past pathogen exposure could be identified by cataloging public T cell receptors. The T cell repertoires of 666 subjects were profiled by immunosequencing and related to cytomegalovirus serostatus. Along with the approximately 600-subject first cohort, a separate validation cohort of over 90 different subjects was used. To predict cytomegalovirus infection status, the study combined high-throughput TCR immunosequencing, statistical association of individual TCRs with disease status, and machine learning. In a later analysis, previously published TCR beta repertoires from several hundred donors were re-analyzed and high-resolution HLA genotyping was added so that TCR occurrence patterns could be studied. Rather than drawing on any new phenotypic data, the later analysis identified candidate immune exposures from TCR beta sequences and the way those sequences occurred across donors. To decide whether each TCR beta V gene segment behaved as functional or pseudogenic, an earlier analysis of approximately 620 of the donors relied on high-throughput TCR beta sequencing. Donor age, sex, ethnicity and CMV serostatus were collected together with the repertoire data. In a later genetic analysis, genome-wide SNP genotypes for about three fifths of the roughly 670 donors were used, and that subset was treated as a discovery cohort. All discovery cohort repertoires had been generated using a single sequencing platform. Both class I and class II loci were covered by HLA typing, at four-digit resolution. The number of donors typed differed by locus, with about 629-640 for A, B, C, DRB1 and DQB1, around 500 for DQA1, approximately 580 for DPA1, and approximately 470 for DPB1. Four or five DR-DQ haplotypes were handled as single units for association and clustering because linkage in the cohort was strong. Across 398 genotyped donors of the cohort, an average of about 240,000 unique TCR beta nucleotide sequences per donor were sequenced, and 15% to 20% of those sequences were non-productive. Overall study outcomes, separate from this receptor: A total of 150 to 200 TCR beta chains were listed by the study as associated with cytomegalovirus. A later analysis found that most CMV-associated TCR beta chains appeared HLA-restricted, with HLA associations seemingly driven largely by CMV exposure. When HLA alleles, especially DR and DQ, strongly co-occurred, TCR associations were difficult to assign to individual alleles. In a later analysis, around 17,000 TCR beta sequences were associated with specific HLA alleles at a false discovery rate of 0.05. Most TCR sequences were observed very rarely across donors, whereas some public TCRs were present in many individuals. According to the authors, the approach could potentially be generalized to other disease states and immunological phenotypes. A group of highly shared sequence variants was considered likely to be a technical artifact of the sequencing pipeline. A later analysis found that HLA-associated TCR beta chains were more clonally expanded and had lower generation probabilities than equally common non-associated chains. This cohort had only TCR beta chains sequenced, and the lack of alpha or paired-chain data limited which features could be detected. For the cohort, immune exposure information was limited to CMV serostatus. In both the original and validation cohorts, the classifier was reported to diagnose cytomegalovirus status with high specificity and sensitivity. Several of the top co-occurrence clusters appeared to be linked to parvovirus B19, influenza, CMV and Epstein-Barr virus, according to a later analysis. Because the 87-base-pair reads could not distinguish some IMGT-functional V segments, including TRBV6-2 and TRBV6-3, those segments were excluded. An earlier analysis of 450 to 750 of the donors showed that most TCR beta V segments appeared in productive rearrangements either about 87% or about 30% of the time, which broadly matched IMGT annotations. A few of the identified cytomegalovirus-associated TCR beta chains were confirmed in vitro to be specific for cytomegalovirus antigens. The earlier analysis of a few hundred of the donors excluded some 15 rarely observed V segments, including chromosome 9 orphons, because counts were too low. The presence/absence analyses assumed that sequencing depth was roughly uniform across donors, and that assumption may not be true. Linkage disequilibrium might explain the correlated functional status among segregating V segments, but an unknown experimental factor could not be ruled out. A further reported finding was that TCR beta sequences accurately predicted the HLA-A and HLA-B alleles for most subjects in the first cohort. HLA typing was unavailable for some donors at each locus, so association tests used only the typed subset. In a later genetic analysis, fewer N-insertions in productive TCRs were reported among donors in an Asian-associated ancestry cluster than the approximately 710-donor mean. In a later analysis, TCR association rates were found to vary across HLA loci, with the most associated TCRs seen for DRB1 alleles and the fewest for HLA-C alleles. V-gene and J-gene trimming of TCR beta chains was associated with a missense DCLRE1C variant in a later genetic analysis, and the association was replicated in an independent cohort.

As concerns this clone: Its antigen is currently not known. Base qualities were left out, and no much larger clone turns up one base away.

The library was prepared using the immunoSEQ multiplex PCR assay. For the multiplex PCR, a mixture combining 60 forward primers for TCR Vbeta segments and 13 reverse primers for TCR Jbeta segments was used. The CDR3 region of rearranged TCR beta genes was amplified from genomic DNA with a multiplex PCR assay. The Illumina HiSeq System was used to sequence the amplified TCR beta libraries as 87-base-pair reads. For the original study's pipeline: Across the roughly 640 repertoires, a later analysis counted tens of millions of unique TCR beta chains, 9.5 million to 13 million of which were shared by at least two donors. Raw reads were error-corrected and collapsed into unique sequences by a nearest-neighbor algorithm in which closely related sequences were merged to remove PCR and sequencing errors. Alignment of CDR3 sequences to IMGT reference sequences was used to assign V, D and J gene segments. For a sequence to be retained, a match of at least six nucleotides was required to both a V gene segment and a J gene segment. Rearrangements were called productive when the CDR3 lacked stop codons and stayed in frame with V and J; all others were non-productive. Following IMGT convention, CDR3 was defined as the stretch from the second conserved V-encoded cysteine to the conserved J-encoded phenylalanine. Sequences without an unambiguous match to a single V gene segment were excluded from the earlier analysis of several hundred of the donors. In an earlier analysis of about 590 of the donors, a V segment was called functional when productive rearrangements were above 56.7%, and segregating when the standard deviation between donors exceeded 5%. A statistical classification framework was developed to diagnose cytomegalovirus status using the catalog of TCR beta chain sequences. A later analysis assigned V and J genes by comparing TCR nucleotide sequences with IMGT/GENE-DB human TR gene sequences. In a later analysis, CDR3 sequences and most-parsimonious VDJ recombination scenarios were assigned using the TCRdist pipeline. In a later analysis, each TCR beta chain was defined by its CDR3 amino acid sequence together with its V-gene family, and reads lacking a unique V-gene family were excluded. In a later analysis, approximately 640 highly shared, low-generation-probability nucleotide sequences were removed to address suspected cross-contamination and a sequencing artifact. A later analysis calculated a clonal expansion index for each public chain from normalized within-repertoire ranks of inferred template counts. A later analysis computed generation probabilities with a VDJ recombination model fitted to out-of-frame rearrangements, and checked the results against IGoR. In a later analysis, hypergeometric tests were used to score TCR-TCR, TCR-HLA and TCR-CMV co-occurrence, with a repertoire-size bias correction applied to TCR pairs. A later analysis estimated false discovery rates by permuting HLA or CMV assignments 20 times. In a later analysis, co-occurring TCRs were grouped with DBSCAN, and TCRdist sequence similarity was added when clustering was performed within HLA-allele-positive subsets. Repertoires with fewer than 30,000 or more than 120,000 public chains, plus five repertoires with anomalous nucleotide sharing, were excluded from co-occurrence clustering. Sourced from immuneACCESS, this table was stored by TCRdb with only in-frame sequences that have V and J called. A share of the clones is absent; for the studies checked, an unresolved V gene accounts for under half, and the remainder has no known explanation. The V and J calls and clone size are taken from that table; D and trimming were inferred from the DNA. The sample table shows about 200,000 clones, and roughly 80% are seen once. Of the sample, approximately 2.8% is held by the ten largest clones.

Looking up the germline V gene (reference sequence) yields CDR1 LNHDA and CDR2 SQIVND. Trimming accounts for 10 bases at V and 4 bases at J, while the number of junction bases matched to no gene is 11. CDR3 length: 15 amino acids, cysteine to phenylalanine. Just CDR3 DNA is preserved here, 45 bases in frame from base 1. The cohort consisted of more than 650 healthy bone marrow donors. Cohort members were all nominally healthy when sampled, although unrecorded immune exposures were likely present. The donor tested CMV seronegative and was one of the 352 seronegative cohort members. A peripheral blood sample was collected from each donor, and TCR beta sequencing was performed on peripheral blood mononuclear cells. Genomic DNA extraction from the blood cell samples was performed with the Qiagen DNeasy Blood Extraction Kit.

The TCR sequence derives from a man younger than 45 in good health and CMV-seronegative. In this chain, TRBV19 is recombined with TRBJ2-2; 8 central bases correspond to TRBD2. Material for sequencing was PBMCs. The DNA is TGTGCCACTAGAGGTCGGGGGGGCCGCACCGGGGAGCTGTTTTTT. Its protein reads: CATRGRGGRTGELFF.